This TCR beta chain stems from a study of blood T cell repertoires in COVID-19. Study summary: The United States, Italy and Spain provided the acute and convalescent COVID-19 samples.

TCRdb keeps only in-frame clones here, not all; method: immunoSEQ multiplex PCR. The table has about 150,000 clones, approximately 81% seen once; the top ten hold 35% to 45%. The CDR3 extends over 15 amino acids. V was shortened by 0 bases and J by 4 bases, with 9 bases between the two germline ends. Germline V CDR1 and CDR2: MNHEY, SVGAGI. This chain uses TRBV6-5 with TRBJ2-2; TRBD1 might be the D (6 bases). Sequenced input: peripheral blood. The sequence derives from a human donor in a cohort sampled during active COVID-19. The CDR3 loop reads CASSYSVGATGELFF. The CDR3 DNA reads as TGTGCCAGCAGTTACTCAGTGGGGGCCACCGGGGAGCTGTTTTTT.